This T cell receptor (beta chain) was captured by sequencing in a study of blood T cells in healthy people across ages. Whole-study results and caveats: In these data, TCR beta diversity tracked strongly with naive T cell percentage.

With a J-beta primer mix and a sample-barcoded 5' primer, a second PCR ran roughly 6 to 12 cycles. Each CDR3 protein gets one entry after TCRdb re-called the 5' RACE reads with MiXCR. The sample has 1,500,000 or so distinct CDR3 sequences; about 45% are singletons. This clonotype was counted between two and nine times. The antigen is unknown. The receptor's source is a woman in her late teens or twenties in good health. Sequencing input: blood.

The CDR3 spells CASSLGLAGGPGYNEQFF. CDR3 nucleotide sequence: TGCGCCAGCAGCTTAGGACTAGCGGGGGGGCCCGGCTACAATGAGCAGTTCTTC. The V gene is TRBV5-1, the J gene TRBJ2-1, with 15 bases fitting TRBD2. V lost 2 bases to trimming and J lost 3 bases; unmatched junction nucleotides: 6. The CDR3 runs 18 residues. CDR1 is SGHRS, CDR2 YFSETQ, per germline.